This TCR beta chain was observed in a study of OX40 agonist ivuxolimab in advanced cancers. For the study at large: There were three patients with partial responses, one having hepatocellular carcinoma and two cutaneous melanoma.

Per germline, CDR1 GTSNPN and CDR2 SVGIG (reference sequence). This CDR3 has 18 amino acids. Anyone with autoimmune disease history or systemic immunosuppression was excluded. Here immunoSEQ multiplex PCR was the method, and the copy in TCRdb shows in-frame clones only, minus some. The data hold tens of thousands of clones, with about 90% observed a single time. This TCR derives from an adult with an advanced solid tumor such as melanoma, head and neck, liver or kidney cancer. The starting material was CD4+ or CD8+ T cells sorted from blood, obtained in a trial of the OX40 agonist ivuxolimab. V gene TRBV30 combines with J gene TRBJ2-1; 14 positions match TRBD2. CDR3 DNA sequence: TGTGCTAGCCTTAGGGACAGGACTAGCGGGAGGTCCTACAATGAGCAGTTCTTC. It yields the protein CASLRDRTSGRSYNEQFF.